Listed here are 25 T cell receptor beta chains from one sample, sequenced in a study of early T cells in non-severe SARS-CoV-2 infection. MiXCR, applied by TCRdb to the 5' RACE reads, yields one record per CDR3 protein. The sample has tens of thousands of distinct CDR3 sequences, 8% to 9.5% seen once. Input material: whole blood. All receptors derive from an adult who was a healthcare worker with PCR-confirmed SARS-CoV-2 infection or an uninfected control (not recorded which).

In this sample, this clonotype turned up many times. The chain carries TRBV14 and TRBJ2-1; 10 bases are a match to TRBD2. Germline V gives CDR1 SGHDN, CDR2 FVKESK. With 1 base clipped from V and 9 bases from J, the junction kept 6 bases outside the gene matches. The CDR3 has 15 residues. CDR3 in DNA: TGTGCCAGCAGCCAAGCAGCGGGAGGGCCAGGTGAGCAGTTCTTC. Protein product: CASSQAAGGPGEQFF.

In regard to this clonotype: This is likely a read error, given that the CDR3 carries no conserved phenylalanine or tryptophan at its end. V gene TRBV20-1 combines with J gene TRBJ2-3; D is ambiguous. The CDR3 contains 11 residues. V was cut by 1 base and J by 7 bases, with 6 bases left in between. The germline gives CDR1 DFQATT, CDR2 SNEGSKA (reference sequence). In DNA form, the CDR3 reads TGCAGTGCTAGAGGGGCATATACGCAGTATTCT. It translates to CSARGAYTQYS.

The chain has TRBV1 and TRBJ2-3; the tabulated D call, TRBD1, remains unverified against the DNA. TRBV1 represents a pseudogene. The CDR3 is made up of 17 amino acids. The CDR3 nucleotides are TGCACCAGCAGCCAAGGGGGGCTTCGTCCTGGCACAGATACGCAGTATTTT. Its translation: CTSSQGGLRPGTDTQYF.

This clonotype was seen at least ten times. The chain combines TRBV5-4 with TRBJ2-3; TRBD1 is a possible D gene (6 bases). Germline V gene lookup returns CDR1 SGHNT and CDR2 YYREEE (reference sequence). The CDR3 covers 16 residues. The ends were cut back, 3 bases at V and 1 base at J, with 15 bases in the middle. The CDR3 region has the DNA TGTGCCAGCAGCTCAATACAGGGACGGGGCACAGATACGCAGTATTTT. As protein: CASSSIQGRGTDTQYF.

The CDR3 sequence: CASSPRHTYENEQFF. CDR3 bases: TGTGCCAGTAGTCCCCGCCACACATATGAGAATGAGCAGTTCTTC. V gene TRBV19 combines with J gene TRBJ2-1; no clear D. CDR1 is LNHDA and CDR2 is SQIVND in the germline V gene (reference sequence). This CDR3 region has 15 residues. V dropped 5 bases and J dropped 7 bases, with 18 bases sitting between them.

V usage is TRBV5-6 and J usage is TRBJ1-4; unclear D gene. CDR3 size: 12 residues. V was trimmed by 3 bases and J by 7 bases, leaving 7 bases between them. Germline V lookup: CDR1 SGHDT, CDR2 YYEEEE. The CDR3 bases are TGTGCCAGCAGCTCGTCTTTTGAAAAACTGTTTTTT. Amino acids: CASSSSFEKLFF.

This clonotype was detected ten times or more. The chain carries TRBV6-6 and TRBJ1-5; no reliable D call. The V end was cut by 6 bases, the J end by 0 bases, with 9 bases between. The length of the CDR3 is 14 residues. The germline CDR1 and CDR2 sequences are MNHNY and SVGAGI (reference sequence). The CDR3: CASSETDSNQPQHF. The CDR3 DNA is TGTGCCAGCAGCGAGACGGATAGCAATCAGCCCCAGCATTTT.

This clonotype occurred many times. CDR3 residues: CSVRTRVGTDTQYF. The DNA of the CDR3 is TGCAGCGTTCGGACTAGGGTTGGCACAGATACGCAGTATTTT. The J gene is TRBJ2-3, the V gene TRBV29-1; 7 bases are a match to TRBD2. The trim removed 5 bases at V and 1 base at J, leaving 6 bases unmatched. The V gene's germline CDR1 is SQVTM and CDR2 ANQGSEA. The CDR3 loop spans 14 amino acids.

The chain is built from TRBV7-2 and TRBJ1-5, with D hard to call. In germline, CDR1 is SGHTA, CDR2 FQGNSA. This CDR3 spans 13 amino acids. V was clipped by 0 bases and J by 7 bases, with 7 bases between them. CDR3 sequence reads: CASSLAESQPQHF. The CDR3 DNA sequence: TGTGCCAGCAGCTTAGCCGAGTCCCAGCCCCAGCATTTT.

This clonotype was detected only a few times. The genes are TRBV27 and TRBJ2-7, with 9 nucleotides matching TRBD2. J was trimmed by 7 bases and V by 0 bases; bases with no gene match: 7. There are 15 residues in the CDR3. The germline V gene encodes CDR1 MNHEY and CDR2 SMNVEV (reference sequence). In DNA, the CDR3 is TGTGCCAGCAGTTTATCCGGGCGTCTAGCGGGGGAGCAGTACTTC. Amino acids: CASSLSGRLAGEQYF.

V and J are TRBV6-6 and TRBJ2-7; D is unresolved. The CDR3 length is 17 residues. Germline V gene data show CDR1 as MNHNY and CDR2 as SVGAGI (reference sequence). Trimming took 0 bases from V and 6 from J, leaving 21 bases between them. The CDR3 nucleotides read TGTGCCAGCAGTTACTCGTCAGGACGGCCAGCTCAGCGCGAGCAGTACTTC. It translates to CASSYSSGRPAQREQYF.

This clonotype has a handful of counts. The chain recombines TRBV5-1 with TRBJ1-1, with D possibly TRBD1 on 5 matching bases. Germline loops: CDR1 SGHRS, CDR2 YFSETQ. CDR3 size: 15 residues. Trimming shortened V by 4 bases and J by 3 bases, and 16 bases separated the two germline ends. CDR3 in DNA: TGCGCCAGCAGCGCCACCGGGACGTGGGACACTGAAGCTTTCTTT. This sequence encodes CASSATGTWDTEAFF.

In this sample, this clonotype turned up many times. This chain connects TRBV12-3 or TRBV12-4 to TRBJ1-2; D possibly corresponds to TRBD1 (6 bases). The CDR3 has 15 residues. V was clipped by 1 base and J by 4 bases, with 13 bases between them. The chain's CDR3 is CASSLVLRTVYGYTF. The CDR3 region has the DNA TGTGCCAGCAGTTTAGTCTTGAGGACAGTCTATGGCTACACCTTC.

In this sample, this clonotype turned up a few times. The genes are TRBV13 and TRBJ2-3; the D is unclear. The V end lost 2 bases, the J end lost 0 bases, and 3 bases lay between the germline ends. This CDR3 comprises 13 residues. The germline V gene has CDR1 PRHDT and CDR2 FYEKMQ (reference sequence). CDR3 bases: TGTGCCAGCAGCTTATACAGCACAGATACGCAGTATTTT. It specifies CASSLYSTDTQYF.

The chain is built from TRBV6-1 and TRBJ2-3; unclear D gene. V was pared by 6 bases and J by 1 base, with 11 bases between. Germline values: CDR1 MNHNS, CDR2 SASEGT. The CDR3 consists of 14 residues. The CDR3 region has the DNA TGTGCCAGCAGCCGGTGGGTGGGCACAGATACGCAGTATTTT. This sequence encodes CASSRWVGTDTQYF.

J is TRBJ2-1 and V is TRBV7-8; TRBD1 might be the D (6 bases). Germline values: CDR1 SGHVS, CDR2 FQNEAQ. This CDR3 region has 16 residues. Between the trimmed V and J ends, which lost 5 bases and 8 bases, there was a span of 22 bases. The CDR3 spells CASSPLEGTSWYEQFF. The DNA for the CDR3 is TGTGCCAGCAGCCCACTCGAAGGGACATCTTGGTATGAGCAGTTCTTC.

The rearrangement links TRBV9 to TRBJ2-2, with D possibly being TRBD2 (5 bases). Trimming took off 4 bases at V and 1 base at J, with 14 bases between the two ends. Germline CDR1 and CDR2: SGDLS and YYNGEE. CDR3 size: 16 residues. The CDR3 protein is CASSLQTKENTGELFF. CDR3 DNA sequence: TGTGCCAGCAGCCTCCAGACTAAGGAGAACACCGGGGAGCTGTTTTTT.

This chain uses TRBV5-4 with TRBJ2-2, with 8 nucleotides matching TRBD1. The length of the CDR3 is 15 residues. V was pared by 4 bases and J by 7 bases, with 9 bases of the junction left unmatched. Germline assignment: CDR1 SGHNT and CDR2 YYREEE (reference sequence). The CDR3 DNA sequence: TGTGCCAGCAGCCCGGACAGGGAGGATGACGGGGAGCTGTTTTTT. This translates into CASSPDREDDGELFF.

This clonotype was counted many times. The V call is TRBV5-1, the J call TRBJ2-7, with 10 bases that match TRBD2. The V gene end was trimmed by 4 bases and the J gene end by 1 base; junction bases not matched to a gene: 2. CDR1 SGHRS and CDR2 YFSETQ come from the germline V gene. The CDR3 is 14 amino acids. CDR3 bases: TGCGCCAGCAGCCCTAGCGGGAGTTCCTACGAGCAGTACTTC. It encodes CASSPSGSSYEQYF.

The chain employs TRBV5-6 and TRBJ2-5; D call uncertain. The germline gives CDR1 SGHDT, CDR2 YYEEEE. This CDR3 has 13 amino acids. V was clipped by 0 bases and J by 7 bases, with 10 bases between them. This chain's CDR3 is CASSLARLGTQYF. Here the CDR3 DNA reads TGTGCCAGCAGCTTGGCGCGATTAGGGACCCAGTACTTC.

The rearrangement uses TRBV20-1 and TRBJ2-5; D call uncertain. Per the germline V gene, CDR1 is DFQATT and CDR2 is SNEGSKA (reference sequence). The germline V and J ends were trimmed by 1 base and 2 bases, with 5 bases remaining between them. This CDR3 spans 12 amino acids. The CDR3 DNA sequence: TGCAGTGCTAGAGGACCACAAGAGACCCAGTACTTC. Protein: CSARGPQETQYF.

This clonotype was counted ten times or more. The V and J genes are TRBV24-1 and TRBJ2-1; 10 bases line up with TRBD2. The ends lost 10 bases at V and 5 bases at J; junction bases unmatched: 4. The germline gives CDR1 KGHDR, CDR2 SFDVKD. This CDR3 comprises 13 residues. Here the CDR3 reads CATQREGNNEQFF. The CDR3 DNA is TGTGCCACTCAGCGGGAGGGAAACAATGAGCAGTTCTTC.

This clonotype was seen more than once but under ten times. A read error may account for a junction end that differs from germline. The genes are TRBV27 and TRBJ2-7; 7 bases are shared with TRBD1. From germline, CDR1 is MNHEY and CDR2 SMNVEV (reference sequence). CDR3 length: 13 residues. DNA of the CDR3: TGTGCCAGCAGGGGGCAAAACCGGGACAGACTTCAATTC. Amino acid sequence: CASRGQNRDRLQF.

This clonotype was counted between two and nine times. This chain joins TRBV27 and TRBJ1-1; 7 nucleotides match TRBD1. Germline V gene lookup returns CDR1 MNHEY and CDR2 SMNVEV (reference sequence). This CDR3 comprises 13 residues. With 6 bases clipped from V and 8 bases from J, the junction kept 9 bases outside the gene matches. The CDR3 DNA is TGTGCCAGCAGGACCGGGACAGCGCTAGAAGCTTTCTTT. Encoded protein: CASRTGTALEAFF.

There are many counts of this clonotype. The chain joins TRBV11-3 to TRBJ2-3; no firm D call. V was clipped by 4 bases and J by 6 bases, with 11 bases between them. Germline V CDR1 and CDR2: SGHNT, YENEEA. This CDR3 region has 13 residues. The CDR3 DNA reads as TGTGCCAGCAGCTACGGGTTTCGGGATACGCAGTATTTT. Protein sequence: CASSYGFRDTQYF.